The 26 T cell receptor beta chains in this list originate from one sample, sequenced in a study of cytotoxic CD8 clonotypes in ibrutinib-treated CLL. Clones were sequenced by immunoSEQ multiplex PCR, and TCRdb holds only the in-frame ones, with some missing. Of more than 300,000 clones in the sample, about 80% are singletons; the top ten hold 6.5% to 8.5%. Here the sequenced sample was PBMCs, taken before ibrutinib treatment. The receptors stem from a human donor with chronic lymphocytic leukemia.

The table lists this clone with a few counts. At one end, the junction sequence differs from germline, possibly due to a read error. The chain has TRBV2 and TRBJ1-3; D possibly corresponds to TRBD1 (6 bases). Per the germline V gene, CDR1 is SNHLY and CDR2 is FYNNEI. This CDR3 region has 15 residues. The CDR3, as DNA: TGTGCCAGCAGGGAAGGGACAAGCTCTGGAAACACCATATATTTT. This gives the protein CASREGTSSGNTIYF.

The chain uses TRBV6-5 and TRBJ1-1; no clear D. The V end was cut by 2 bases, the J end by 4 bases, with 11 bases between. The CDR3 is made up of 14 amino acids. Germline CDR1 is MNHEY and CDR2 is SVGAGI. CDR3 sequence: CASSYRPTGTEAFF. The CDR3 DNA follows: TGTGCCAGCAGTTACCGGCCGACGGGCACTGAAGCTTTCTTT.

The genes are TRBV18 and TRBJ2-3; D is ambiguous. Deletions cut 4 bases from V and 2 bases from J, with 10 bases between. The germline V gene has CDR1 KGHSH and CDR2 LQKENI. This CDR3 contains 14 residues. The CDR3 region is CASSHRVSTDTQYF. The CDR3 nucleotides are TGTGCCAGCTCACACCGGGTTTCCACAGATACGCAGTATTTT. Filled out from reference TRBV18 and TRBJ2-3, the complete variable domain reads NAGVMQNPRHLVRRRGQEARLRCSPMKGHSHVYWYRQLPEEGLKFMVYLQKENIIDESGMPKERFSAEFPKEGPSILRIQQVVRGDSAAYFCASSHRVSTDTQYFGPGTRLTVL.

The chain uses TRBV7-2 and TRBJ2-6; D not certain. The germline V gene encodes CDR1 SGHTA and CDR2 FQGNSA. The germline V and J ends were trimmed by 1 base and 4 bases, with 5 bases remaining between them. CDR3 length: 14 residues. CDR3 sequence (DNA): TGTGCCAGCAGCTTAGTTAGGGGGGCCAACGTCCTGACTTTC. It encodes CASSLVRGANVLTF.

This rearrangement joins TRBV5-3 to TRBJ2-6, with 10 bases that match TRBD1. TRBV5-3 is assigned to the ORF class and has an uncertain function. This CDR3 spans 16 amino acids. The ends lost 7 bases at V and 0 bases at J; junction bases unmatched: 4. The CDR3 bases are TGTGCCAGACAGGGACAGGGGATCTCTGGGGCCAACGTCCTGACTTTC. Residues: CARQGQGISGANVLTF.

The CDR3 nucleotides are TGCGCCAGCAGCCAAGATAGACAGATGGACATTCAGTACTTC. It translates to CASSQDRQMDIQYF. The J gene is TRBJ2-4, the V gene TRBV4-3, with D tentatively TRBD1 (5 bases). CDR1 is LGHNA and CDR2 is YSLEER in the germline V gene. The CDR3 loop spans 14 amino acids. The germline V and J ends were trimmed by 0 bases and 8 bases, with 11 bases remaining between them.

The chain is built from TRBV4-3 and TRBJ2-3, with 13 bases fitting TRBD2. Germline V gene data show CDR1 as LGHNA and CDR2 as YSLEER. This CDR3 has 19 residues. The V and J ends lost 1 base and 3 bases, in that order; junction bases with no gene match: 10. CDR3 in DNA: TGCGCCAGCAGCCAAGGGGCGGGGACTAGCGGGACTGTTACAGATACGCAGTATTTT. Its translation is CASSQGAGTSGTVTDTQYF.

A word on this clone: At one end the junction does not follow the germline gene, possibly because of a read error. The chain is built from TRBV15 and TRBJ2-1; D might be TRBD1 (6 bases). CDR3 length: 13 amino acids. Germline V gene data show CDR1 as LNHNV and CDR2 as YYDKDF (reference sequence). CDR3 DNA sequence: TGTGCCACCAGCAGAGAACAGGGTACTGAGCCGTTCTTC. As protein: CATSREQGTEPFF.

The genes are TRBV27 and TRBJ1-1, with 8 bases aligning to TRBD1. Germline CDR1 is MNHEY and CDR2 is SMNVEV (reference sequence). CDR3 length: 14 amino acids. V was pared by 6 bases and J by 4 bases, with 7 bases of the junction left unmatched. The CDR3 region is CASRSGGEVTEAFF. The CDR3, as DNA: TGTGCCAGCAGGTCAGGGGGCGAGGTCACTGAAGCTTTCTTT.

The chain couples TRBV7-9 to TRBJ2-7; maybe TRBD1 (6 bases). The CDR3 has 16 residues. CDR1 is SEHNR, CDR2 FQNEAQ, per germline (reference sequence). V was cut by 5 bases and J by 4 bases, with 21 bases left in between. The CDR3 loop is CASSQGVLDRTYEQYF. CDR3 coding DNA: TGTGCCAGCAGCCAGGGCGTATTGGACAGAACATACGAGCAGTACTTC. Using reference TRBV7-9 and TRBJ2-7 for the parts outside the CDR3, the full variable domain is DTGVSQNPRHKITKRGQNVTFRCDPISEHNRLYWYRQTLGQGPEFLTYFQNEAQLEKSRLLSDRFSAERPKGSFSTLEIQRTEQGDSAMYLCASSQGVLDRTYEQYFGPGTRLTVT.

The V and J genes are TRBV7-2 and TRBJ2-3; 7 nucleotides match TRBD2. Germline-derived CDR1 and CDR2 are SGHTA and FQGNSA. The CDR3 has 16 residues. Trimming took 0 bases from V and 4 from J; bases not matched to a gene: 7. The DNA of the CDR3 is TGTGCCAGCAGCTTAGCCTATAGCGGGCCCGCAGATACGCAGTATTTT. Its translation is CASSLAYSGPADTQYF.

V usage is TRBV9 and J usage is TRBJ1-3; D is ambiguous. The CDR3 is 13 residues long. V was pared by 3 bases and J by 2 bases, with 6 bases between. Germline assignment: CDR1 SGDLS and CDR2 YYNGEE. CDR3 coding DNA: TGTGCCAGCAGCGGAACACCTGGAAACACCATATATTTT. It translates to CASSGTPGNTIYF.

This rearrangement joins TRBV15 to TRBJ2-1, with 8 bases matching TRBD2. The CDR3 has 16 amino acids. Germline V gives CDR1 LNHNV, CDR2 YYDKDF (reference sequence). V shed 9 bases, J shed 2 bases, and the junction held 12 bases outside the gene matches. In DNA form, the CDR3 reads TGTGCCACAAGTCTCCGGGGGGGACTAGCCTACAATGAGCAGTTCTTC. Translation gives CATSLRGGLAYNEQFF. The whole variable domain, remainder taken from reference TRBV15 and TRBJ2-1, is DAMVIQNPRYQVTQFGKPVTLSCSQTLNHNVMYWYQQKSSQAPKLLFHYYDKDFNNEADTPDNFQSRRPNTSFCFLDIRSPGLGDTAMYLCATSLRGGLAYNEQFFGPGTRLTVL.

This chain uses TRBV11-2 with TRBJ2-7, with TRBD1 matching 8 bases. Trimming took 4 bases from V and 5 from J; bases not matched to a gene: 7. Germline CDR1 and CDR2: SGHAT and FQNNGV. The CDR3 contains 14 residues. The CDR3 DNA reads as TGTGCCAGCAGCTCCTGGACAGGGAACCACGAGCAGTACTTC. The encoded protein is CASSSWTGNHEQYF.

V usage is TRBV7-9 and J usage is TRBJ2-3; maybe TRBD2 (6 bases). Germline V CDR1 and CDR2: SEHNR, FQNEAQ (reference sequence). The CDR3 is 15 residues long. V lost 4 bases and J 2 bases, leaving 13 bases between the germline ends. CDR3 in amino acids: CASSSVAENTDTQYF. The CDR3 coding sequence is TGTGCCAGCAGCTCCGTAGCGGAGAACACAGATACGCAGTATTTT. The full variable domain, in which reference TRBV7-9 and TRBJ2-3 provide the parts outside the CDR3, is DTGVSQNPRHKITKRGQNVTFRCDPISEHNRLYWYRQTLGQGPEFLTYFQNEAQLEKSRLLSDRFSAERPKGSFSTLEIQRTEQGDSAMYLCASSSVAENTDTQYFGPGTRLTVL.

The rearrangement joins TRBV6-5 to TRBJ2-6, with 7 bases that match TRBD1. The CDR3 has 14 residues. In germline, CDR1 is MNHEY, CDR2 SVGAGI. V dropped 8 bases and J dropped 2; count of bases not matched to a gene: 3. In nucleotides, the CDR3 is TGTGCCAGCTTAGGGGGCCCTGGGGCCAACGTCCTGACTTTC. Its protein product is CASLGGPGANVLTF.

The genes are TRBV30 and TRBJ2-6; possibly TRBD1 for D (6 bases). Trimming stripped 6 bases from V and 0 bases from J, with 18 bases between. Germline CDR1 GTSNPN, CDR2 SVGIG (reference sequence). The CDR3 extends over 17 amino acids. The CDR3 spells CACRGRQESSGANVLTF. The CDR3 nucleotides read TGTGCCTGCCGCGGGCGACAGGAGAGCTCTGGGGCCAACGTCCTGACTTTC.

As to this clone: One end of the junction fails to match germline, which may point to a read error. The J gene is TRBJ2-7, the V gene TRBV7-2; D possibly corresponds to TRBD2 (6 bases). The length of the CDR3 is 11 residues. Germline loops: CDR1 SGHTA, CDR2 FQGNSA. The CDR3 sequence: CASSAGRGTTF. In DNA form, the CDR3 reads TGTGCCAGCAGCGCAGGGCGGGGCACTACCTTC.

The chain uses TRBV10-3 and TRBJ2-5, with a weak D call TRBD1 (5 bases). Germline assignment: CDR1 ENHRY and CDR2 SYGVKD. This CDR3 comprises 14 residues. The V end was cut by 2 bases, the J end by 3 bases, with 10 bases between. The DNA for the CDR3 is TGTGCCATCAGTGAGAGGGGTTGGGAAGAGACCCAGTACTTC. Translating it yields CAISERGWEETQYF.

This chain links TRBV14 with TRBJ2-1, with D possibly being TRBD1 or TRBD2 (5 bases each). The CDR3 is made up of 12 amino acids. V was shortened by 3 bases and J by 13 bases, with 13 bases between the two germline ends. Germline lookup yields CDR1 SGHDN and CDR2 FVKESK. In DNA form, the CDR3 reads TGTGCCAGCAGCCAGGGGGTTGCGGACCAGTTCTTC. Its translation: CASSQGVADQFF.

The chain carries TRBV2 and TRBJ1-1, with D possibly TRBD1 on 5 matching bases. Trimming removed 6 bases at V and 3 bases at J, with 17 bases between. The CDR3 loop spans 15 amino acids. CDR1 SNHLY and CDR2 FYNNEI come from the germline V gene. CDR3 residues: CASRSSGLRDTEAFF. CDR3 bases: TGTGCCAGCAGGTCTTCAGGGCTAAGGGACACTGAAGCTTTCTTT.

In this sample, this clone turned up a few times. The chain recombines TRBV10-3 with TRBJ2-7; TRBD2 matches 8 bases. With V trimmed by 9 bases and J by 1 base, 8 bases remained unmatched. CDR1 ENHRY and CDR2 SYGVKD come from the germline V gene. The CDR3 is 14 amino acids. DNA of the CDR3: TGTGCCATTAGCGGGACATTAAGTTCCTACGAGCAGTACTTC. Protein sequence: CAISGTLSSYEQYF.

V gene TRBV7-2 combines with J gene TRBJ1-4, with 8 bases matching TRBD1. Germline CDR1 reads SGHTA; CDR2 reads FQGNSA. V was pared by 0 bases and J by 8 bases, with 8 bases of the junction left unmatched. The CDR3 extends over 16 amino acids. Here the CDR3 reads CASSLAVSDRGEKLFF. The CDR3 DNA is TGTGCCAGCAGCTTAGCGGTATCTGACAGGGGAGAAAAACTGTTTTTT.

This clone occurred once. This chain connects TRBV4-3 to TRBJ2-3, with D unresolved. Trimming cost V 3 bases and J 2 bases, with 9 bases left between them. This CDR3 region has 14 residues. Germline CDR1 is LGHNA and CDR2 is YSLEER. CDR3 loop: CASSQKYYTDTQYF. In DNA form, the CDR3 reads TGCGCCAGCAGCCAGAAATATTACACAGATACGCAGTATTTT.

V is TRBV28 and J is TRBJ2-1; D not resolved. CDR1 MDHEN and CDR2 SYDVKM come from the germline V gene. V lost 1 base, J lost 7 bases, and 8 bases lay in between. The CDR3 runs to 13 residues. CDR3 nucleotides: TGTGCCAGCAGTTTATTGAGGCGGAATGAGCAGTTCTTC. Its translation: CASSLLRRNEQFF. The entire variable domain, with the rest obtained from reference TRBV28 and TRBJ2-1, is as follows: DVKVTQSSRYLVKRTGEKVFLECVQDMDHENMFWYRQDPGLGLRLIYFSYDVKMKEKGDIPEGYSVSREKKERFSLILESASTNQTSMYLCASSLLRRNEQFFGPGTRLTVL.

The CDR3 DNA is TGTGCCAGCAGTGAAGGTTGGGGGAAACTGTTTTTT. It is translated as CASSEGWGKLFF. J is TRBJ1-4 and V is TRBV25-1, with D possibly TRBD1 on 5 matching bases. V lost 2 bases to trimming and J lost 11 bases, with 9 bases between them. Germline V lookup: CDR1 MGHDK, CDR2 SYGVNS. There are 12 residues in the CDR3.